Below are 23 T cell receptor beta chains sequenced from a single sample in a study of blood T cell repertoires in COVID-19. The method was immunoSEQ multiplex PCR; TCRdb's version includes in-frame clones alone and lacks a portion of them. The sample has fewer than 80,000 clones, around 84% seen once; the top ten hold roughly 0.94%. Sample: peripheral blood. The receptors originated from a man aged 65 to 79 with acute or convalescent COVID-19.

The chain recombines TRBV24-1 with TRBJ2-1, with TRBD2 matching 13 bases. The CDR3 loop spans 18 amino acids. In germline, CDR1 is KGHDR, CDR2 SFDVKD. J gave up 7 bases and V 6 bases, and 14 bases lay outside the gene matches. CDR3 in DNA: TGTGCCACCAGTTGGACTAGCGGGAGAGAGGGGAGTACAAATGAGCAGTTCTTC. As protein: CATSWTSGREGSTNEQFF.

This clone showed up just once. The chain joins TRBV12-5 to TRBJ2-1; 9 nucleotides agree with TRBD2. This CDR3 spans 15 amino acids. Unmatched junction bases numbered 8, after V lost 3 bases and J lost 8 bases. Looked up from germline, CDR1 is LGHNT and CDR2 is FRNRAP. The CDR3 spells CASGLGGRAVDEQFF. The CDR3, as DNA: TGTGCTAGTGGTTTAGGCGGGAGGGCTGTCGATGAGCAGTTCTTC.

The CDR3 loop is CASSSRTSGNYEQYF. CDR3 DNA sequence: TGTGCCAGCAGCTCCCGGACTAGCGGGAACTACGAGCAGTACTTC. The chain employs TRBV7-6 and TRBJ2-7, with 12 nucleotides matching TRBD2. Per germline, CDR1 SGHVS and CDR2 FNYEAQ. Trimming at V came to 4 bases and at J to 3 bases, leaving 4 bases not matched to a gene. The CDR3 length is 15 residues.

This clone appeared a few times. The V and J genes are TRBV7-9 and TRBJ2-6, with D maybe TRBD1 (6 bases). The CDR3 has 19 residues. CDR1 is SEHNR and CDR2 is FQNEAQ in the germline V gene (reference sequence). V was trimmed by 0 bases and J by 3 bases, leaving 18 bases between them. The DNA of the CDR3 is TGTGCCAGCAGCTTAGCCGTTATGGTGGGGGCGCGTGGGGCCAACGTCCTGACTTTC. Its protein is CASSLAVMVGARGANVLTF.

This chain joins TRBV12-5 and TRBJ1-1; tentative D call: TRBD1 (6 bases). The CDR3 loop spans 14 amino acids. V lost 7 bases to trimming and J lost 7 bases, with 19 bases between them. CDR1 is LGHNT, CDR2 FRNRAP, per germline. CDR3 sequence: CASASEGGLGEAFF. In DNA form, the CDR3 reads TGTGCTAGTGCCTCCGAGGGGGGGCTAGGTGAAGCTTTCTTT.

The rearrangement links TRBV30 to TRBJ1-6; D uncertain. In germline, CDR1 is GTSNPN, CDR2 SVGIG (reference sequence). The CDR3 sequence is 12 residues long. Trimming removed 8 bases from V and 7 bases from J, with 12 bases in between. CDR3 nucleotides: TGTGCCGGCCGCTCAGGCAATTCACCCCTCCACTTT. This sequence encodes CAGRSGNSPLHF.

This clone was detected only a few times. The chain links TRBV4-2 to TRBJ2-7; a possible D gene is TRBD1 (6 bases). Trimming left V 0 bases short and J 6 bases short, with 18 bases between. Germline V lookup: CDR1 LGHNA, CDR2 YNFKEQ. The CDR3 is made up of 16 amino acids. As DNA, the CDR3 is TGTGCCAGCAGCCAAGATTTCGCCAGGGGTATAACCGAGCAGTACTTC. Encoded protein: CASSQDFARGITEQYF.

The genes are TRBV5-1 and TRBJ2-5; D unclear. This CDR3 is 13 amino acids long. Trimming took off 4 bases at V and 5 bases at J, with 12 bases between the two ends. Germline V gives CDR1 SGHRS, CDR2 YFSETQ. CDR3 sequence reads: CASSPHVGETQYF. In nucleotides, the CDR3 is TGCGCCAGCAGCCCGCACGTCGGTGAGACCCAGTACTTC.

This chain connects TRBV7-2 to TRBJ1-2; 11 positions match TRBD1. Germline trimming cut 4 bases from V and 8 bases from J; bases unmatched to any gene: 12. Germline values: CDR1 SGHTA, CDR2 FQGNSA. This CDR3 is built from 16 residues. This CDR3 is CASSSGQGATLGGYTF. The CDR3 coding sequence is TGTGCCAGCAGCTCAGGACAGGGGGCTACCCTGGGCGGCTACACCTTC.

The chain is built from TRBV29-1 and TRBJ2-1; D is possibly TRBD2 (6 bases). The CDR3 is made up of 13 amino acids. V lost 0 bases, J lost 8 bases, and 11 bases lay in between. The germline CDR1 and CDR2 sequences are SQVTM and ANQGSEA. CDR3 amino acids: CSVEDRLVHEQFF. The DNA of the CDR3 is TGCAGCGTTGAAGATCGACTAGTCCATGAGCAGTTCTTC.

This rearrangement joins TRBV9 to TRBJ2-2; 7 nucleotides align to TRBD2. This CDR3 has 15 residues. V lost 4 bases, J lost 7 bases, and 10 bases stayed unmatched. Germline V gene data show CDR1 as SGDLS and CDR2 as YYNGEE. As DNA, the CDR3 is TGTGCCAGCAGCCTTGGACTAGAGTCATACGGGGAGCTGTTTTTT. It is translated as CASSLGLESYGELFF.

This sequence joins TRBV9 and TRBJ2-3; TRBD2 might be the D (6 bases). The germline CDR1 and CDR2 sequences are SGDLS and YYNGEE. CDR3 length: 14 residues. Between the trimmed V and J ends, which lost 3 bases and 1 base, there was a span of 9 bases. The DNA for the CDR3 is TGTGCCAGCAGCGCGGCTAGCGGCACAGATACGCAGTATTTT. Protein sequence: CASSAASGTDTQYF.

The chain carries TRBV5-1 and TRBJ2-3; 10 bases line up with TRBD1. CDR1 SGHRS and CDR2 YFSETQ come from the germline V gene. V lost 2 bases to trimming and J lost 4 bases; unmatched junction nucleotides: 1. The length of the CDR3 is 14 residues. The CDR3 DNA sequence: TGCGCCAGCAGCTTCGGACAGGGGGCAGATACGCAGTATTTT. Its translation: CASSFGQGADTQYF.

J is TRBJ1-2 and V is TRBV5-4, with 7 nucleotides matching TRBD1. The CDR3 runs 17 residues. Trimming at V came to 3 bases and at J to 2 bases, leaving 13 bases not matched to a gene. The germline V gene encodes CDR1 SGHNT and CDR2 YYREEE (reference sequence). The CDR3 is CASSSGQVINWNYGYTF. CDR3 DNA sequence: TGTGCCAGCAGCTCAGGACAGGTTATCAATTGGAACTATGGCTACACCTTC.

CDR3 region: CASSFPQTGVSCEQYF. Written as DNA, the CDR3 is TGTGCCAGCAGCTTTCCCCAGACAGGGGTGTCATGCGAGCAGTACTTC. This chain connects TRBV7-7 to TRBJ2-7; 8 bases agree with TRBD1. J was trimmed by 6 bases and V by 3 bases; bases with no gene match: 13. CDR3 length equals 16 residues. Germline-derived CDR1 and CDR2 are SSHAT and FNYEAQ (reference sequence).

V gene TRBV4-2 combines with J gene TRBJ2-7; TRBD2 agrees at 10 bases. With V trimmed by 2 bases and J by 4 bases, 11 bases remained unmatched. This CDR3 is built from 17 residues. The germline V gene has CDR1 LGHNA and CDR2 YNFKEQ. The CDR3 DNA follows: TGTGCCAGCAGCCAACGCCTAACTAGCGGGGTTGGGTACGAGCAGTACTTC. It specifies CASSQRLTSGVGYEQYF.

The gene calls are TRBV6-6 and TRBJ2-3; TRBD2 might be the D (6 bases). The V gene's germline CDR1 is MNHNY and CDR2 SVGAGI (reference sequence). The length of the CDR3 is 15 residues. Trimming took 6 bases from V and 2 from J, leaving 15 bases between them. The CDR3 DNA reads TGTGCCAGCAGCCTAAGGACTACCCTCACAGATACGCAGTATTTT. Translated, it gives CASSLRTTLTDTQYF.

The chain has TRBV2 and TRBJ1-1; tentative D call: TRBD1 (5 bases). V was shortened by 7 bases and J by 4 bases, with 10 bases between the two germline ends. CDR3 length equals 12 residues. The germline V gene has CDR1 SNHLY and CDR2 FYNNEI. Here the CDR3 reads CASTRGGTEAFF. In nucleotides, the CDR3 is TGTGCCAGCACTAGGGGAGGCACTGAAGCTTTCTTT.

This clone showed up just a few times. V is TRBV5-4 and J is TRBJ2-1; D gene unclear. The CDR3 loop spans 11 amino acids. The V and J ends lost 3 bases and 4 bases respectively, with 2 bases between them. Germline assignment: CDR1 SGHNT and CDR2 YYREEE (reference sequence). CDR3 sequence: CASSSYNEQFF. The CDR3 DNA is TGTGCCAGCAGCTCGTACAATGAGCAGTTCTTC.

V is TRBV6-5 and J is TRBJ2-5; TRBD1 is a possible D gene (5 bases). Trimming removed 6 bases from V and 3 bases from J, with 11 bases in between. Germline loops: CDR1 MNHEY, CDR2 SVGAGI. The CDR3 is made up of 13 amino acids. The CDR3 is CASRRTPKETQYF. The CDR3 nucleotides read TGTGCCAGCAGACGGACACCAAAAGAGACCCAGTACTTC.

The chain is built from TRBV19 and TRBJ2-7, with a tentative D call TRBD1 (6 bases). The V gene's germline CDR1 is LNHDA and CDR2 SQIVND (reference sequence). CDR3 length equals 14 residues. The V gene lost 8 bases and the J gene lost 0 bases, with 14 bases spanning the gap. CDR3 region: CASSSDSSSYEQYF. The CDR3 region has the DNA TGTGCCAGTTCCTCGGACAGCAGCTCCTACGAGCAGTACTTC.

This clone occurred once. This sequence joins TRBV12-3 or TRBV12-4 and TRBJ1-4, with D possibly TRBD1 on 6 matching bases. The ends were cut back, 8 bases at V and 8 bases at J, with 15 bases in the middle. The CDR3 consists of 13 residues. CDR3 sequence reads: CASGQGMVEKLFF. In DNA form, the CDR3 reads TGTGCCAGCGGTCAGGGGATGGTCGAAAAACTGTTTTTT.

The chain recombines TRBV30 with TRBJ1-5, with 7 bases fitting TRBD1. The germline V gene has CDR1 GTSNPN and CDR2 SVGIG (reference sequence). There are 13 residues in the CDR3. J gave up 5 bases and V 2 bases, and 3 bases lay outside the gene matches. The CDR3 reads CAWSYRGYQPQHF. As DNA, the CDR3 is TGTGCCTGGAGTTACAGGGGATATCAGCCCCAGCATTTT.